The 32 T cell receptor beta chains in this list originate from one sample, sequenced in a study of blood T cell repertoires in COVID-19. Libraries were prepared by immunoSEQ multiplex PCR; TCRdb keeps only in-frame clonotypes and omits some of them. This sample has around 180,000 clones, with approximately 81% found just once. The sequenced sample consisted of peripheral blood. All receptors come from a woman older than 75 with active or convalescent COVID-19.

V is TRBV5-5 and J is TRBJ2-7; a possible D gene is TRBD1 (6 bases). Germline loops: CDR1 SGHKS, CDR2 YYEKEE (reference sequence). This CDR3 is built from 15 residues. The V end was cut by 2 bases, the J end by 3 bases, with 15 bases between. In nucleotides, the CDR3 is TGTGCCAGCAGCTTTTCGGCAGGGGAGAACTACGAGCAGTACTTC. Translation: CASSFSAGENYEQYF.

This clone was observed a few times. The chain carries TRBV12-5 and TRBJ2-1; perhaps TRBD1 as D (6 bases). Trimming removed 2 bases at V and 9 bases at J, with 20 bases between. The CDR3 contains 16 residues. Germline lookup yields CDR1 LGHNT and CDR2 FRNRAP. CDR3 loop: CASGLITTGSMGEQFF. DNA of the CDR3: TGTGCTAGTGGTTTGATAACGACAGGCAGTATGGGTGAGCAGTTCTTC.

The chain recombines TRBV7-8 with TRBJ1-1, with 9 bases lining up with TRBD1. The trim removed 4 bases at V and 1 base at J, leaving 4 bases unmatched. Germline-derived CDR1 and CDR2 are SGHVS and FQNEAQ. This CDR3 has 15 amino acids. The CDR3 nucleotides are TGTGCCAGCAGCTCGAGGGACAGGGCGAACACTGAAGCTTTCTTT. Its protein is CASSSRDRANTEAFF.

The chain uses TRBV19 and TRBJ2-7; weak D call: TRBD2 (6 bases). Germline V gene lookup returns CDR1 LNHDA and CDR2 SQIVND (reference sequence). CDR3 length: 15 amino acids. V lost 6 bases, J lost 0 bases, and 15 bases lay in between. CDR3 protein: CASSNPRDGSYEQYF. The CDR3 DNA sequence: TGTGCCAGTAGCAACCCGCGGGACGGCTCCTACGAGCAGTACTTC.

With respect to this clone: Sequence at one end of the junction differs from germline and may be a read error. The chain combines TRBV27 with TRBJ2-3; maybe TRBD2 (5 bases). The CDR3 has 17 amino acids. CDR1 MNHEY and CDR2 SMNVEV come from the germline V gene (reference sequence). The CDR3 protein is CASSLSRPRARTDTQYF. CDR3 bases: TGTGCCAGCAGTCTATCACGACCGAGGGCGCGTACAGATACGCAGTATTTT.

The chain links TRBV18 to TRBJ2-1; D uncertain. V lost 0 bases, J lost 0 bases, and 12 bases lay in between. Germline lookup yields CDR1 KGHSH and CDR2 LQKENI. This CDR3 contains 17 residues. CDR3 protein: CASSPPKLGSSYNEQFF. Written as DNA, the CDR3 is TGTGCCAGCTCACCACCTAAGCTAGGAAGCTCCTACAATGAGCAGTTCTTC.

The chain employs TRBV6-1 and TRBJ2-3; TRBD1 aligns across 8 bases. The germline V gene has CDR1 MNHNS and CDR2 SASEGT. This CDR3 comprises 14 residues. The V and J ends lost 2 bases and 11 bases, in that order; junction bases with no gene match: 9. In DNA form, the CDR3 reads TGTGCCAGCAGTGAACCAGGACGCACAGGGGGGCAGTATTTT. It specifies CASSEPGRTGGQYF.

The chain is built from TRBV24-1 and TRBJ2-3; 7 positions match TRBD2. V gave up 4 bases and J gave up 6 bases; unmatched junction bases: 12. Germline V gives CDR1 KGHDR, CDR2 SFDVKD. The CDR3 loop spans 16 amino acids. CDR3 in DNA: TGTGCCACCAGTGACCCCCTGGGGGGGTTGGGGGATACGCAGTATTTT. Its protein product is CATSDPLGGLGDTQYF.

The V and J genes are TRBV28 and TRBJ1-1, with TRBD1 matching 7 bases. The CDR3 sequence is 12 residues long. Germline loops: CDR1 MDHEN, CDR2 SYDVKM. Trimming removed 2 bases from V and 11 bases from J; junction bases left unmatched: 5. CDR3 residues: CASSLGTAYAFF. DNA of the CDR3: TGTGCCAGCAGTTTAGGGACAGCGTACGCTTTCTTT. Using reference TRBV28 and TRBJ1-1 for the parts outside the CDR3, the full variable domain is DVKVTQSSRYLVKRTGEKVFLECVQDMDHENMFWYRQDPGLGLRLIYFSYDVKMKEKGDIPEGYSVSREKKERFSLILESASTNQTSMYLCASSLGTAYAFFGQGTRLTVV.

The rearrangement links TRBV18 to TRBJ2-1; 13 positions match TRBD2. This CDR3 has 16 residues. J lost 7 bases, V lost 2 bases, and 5 bases had no gene match. Germline V gene sequence: CDR1 KGHSH, CDR2 LQKENI. CDR3 bases: TGTGCCAGCTCACCAAGGACTAGCGGGAGTCCTAATGAGCAGTTCTTC. Its translation: CASSPRTSGSPNEQFF.

The rearrangement uses TRBV28 and TRBJ1-1, with 7 bases identical to TRBD1. The CDR3 is made up of 13 amino acids. Losses at the gene ends were 4 bases for V and 6 bases for J; bases not matched to a gene: 5. Germline CDR1 is MDHEN and CDR2 is SYDVKM. The DNA for the CDR3 is TGTGCCAGCAGTTCAACAGGGGCCCCTGAAGCTTTCTTT. This codes for CASSSTGAPEAFF.

The chain employs TRBV28 and TRBJ1-3, with D unclear. V lost 5 bases and J 3 bases, leaving 11 bases between the germline ends. Germline V lookup: CDR1 MDHEN, CDR2 SYDVKM. This CDR3 is built from 14 residues. The CDR3 region is CASSGSGYGNTIYF. The CDR3 DNA is TGTGCCAGCAGTGGATCAGGATATGGAAACACCATATATTTT.

This clone was seen a few times. This sequence joins TRBV21-1 and TRBJ1-3; TRBD1 is taken as the D call from the table, unchecked against the DNA. TRBV21-1 represents a pseudogene. The CDR3 has 15 amino acids. The CDR3 here is CAILTRTGARNTIYF. The CDR3 bases are TGTGCCATCCTGACCCGGACAGGGGCGCGAAACACCATATATTTT.

This chain links TRBV30 with TRBJ1-1; D gene uncertain. The CDR3 loop spans 13 amino acids. Trimming took off 0 bases at V and 3 bases at J, with 8 bases between the two ends. CDR1 is GTSNPN and CDR2 is SVGIG in the germline V gene (reference sequence). CDR3 nucleotide sequence: TGTGCCTGGAGTGTTCTAACTTACACTGAAGCTTTCTTT. This translates into CAWSVLTYTEAFF.

The chain is built from TRBV14 and TRBJ1-1; D remains unclear. Germline loops: CDR1 SGHDN, CDR2 FVKESK. Deletions cut 3 bases from V and 0 bases from J, with 14 bases between. The CDR3 extends over 16 amino acids. CDR3 DNA sequence: TGTGCCAGCAGCCAGATTCTGACATTTATGAACACTGAAGCTTTCTTT. It is translated as CASSQILTFMNTEAFF.

The J gene is TRBJ1-2, the V gene TRBV5-1; D perhaps matches TRBD1 (5 bases). Germline values: CDR1 SGHRS, CDR2 YFSETQ. V lost 2 bases and J 0 bases, leaving 11 bases between the germline ends. This CDR3 region has 15 residues. DNA of the CDR3: TGCGCCAGCAGCTTCACAGGAGGGCCTAACTATGGCTACACCTTC. This sequence encodes CASSFTGGPNYGYTF.

This chain joins TRBV19 and TRBJ2-1; 7 bases agree with TRBD2. CDR3 length: 14 amino acids. The germline CDR1 and CDR2 sequences are LNHDA and SQIVND (reference sequence). The V segment lost 4 bases and the J segment 8 bases; nucleotides outside the gene matches: 8. This CDR3 reads CASSRGGQAYEQFF. As DNA, the CDR3 is TGTGCCAGTAGTAGGGGAGGGCAGGCTTATGAGCAGTTCTTC.

The chain employs TRBV5-5 and TRBJ2-1; 9 bases are a match to TRBD1. The J segment lost 8 bases and the V segment lost 5 bases, leaving 14 bases of the junction unmatched. CDR3 size: 16 residues. Per germline, CDR1 SGHKS and CDR2 YYEKEE (reference sequence). The CDR3 protein is CASSHGGTGILDEQFF. CDR3 DNA: TGTGCCAGCAGTCATGGCGGGACAGGGATATTGGATGAGCAGTTCTTC.

This clone was seen more than once but under ten times. This chain joins TRBV19 and TRBJ1-2, with 8 bases that match TRBD1. Germline V CDR1 and CDR2: LNHDA, SQIVND (reference sequence). J was trimmed by 7 bases and V by 5 bases; bases with no gene match: 12. The CDR3 spans 15 residues. The CDR3, as DNA: TGTGCCAGTAGTGCCCAGGACAGGGTGGCGGGTGGCTACACCTTC. Protein product: CASSAQDRVAGGYTF.

The chain uses TRBV21-1 and TRBJ1-2; TRBD1, the D gene given by the table, was not confirmed from the DNA. TRBV21-1 is assigned pseudogene status. CDR3 length equals 14 residues. The CDR3 sequence is CASSKTGPHYGYTF. The CDR3 DNA reads as TGTGCCAGCAGCAAGACAGGCCCTCACTATGGCTACACCTTC.

V usage is TRBV19 and J usage is TRBJ1-1; possible D gene TRBD1, 5 bases. Germline V gives CDR1 LNHDA, CDR2 SQIVND (reference sequence). The V end was cut by 5 bases, the J end by 6 bases, with 16 bases between. The CDR3 totals 14 residues. DNA for the CDR3: TGTGCCAGTAGTTCCCAGTCGGAGACAGCTGAAGCTTTCTTT. Residues: CASSSQSETAEAFF.

This chain links TRBV9 with TRBJ2-1; a weak D match, TRBD2 (5 bases). Germline-derived CDR1 and CDR2 are SGDLS and YYNGEE. The CDR3 is 15 amino acids. V was shortened by 2 bases and J by 4 bases, with 13 bases between the two germline ends. CDR3 loop: CASSVPPPGYNEQFF. The CDR3 nucleotides read TGTGCCAGCAGCGTGCCCCCTCCGGGATACAATGAGCAGTTCTTC.

The chain is built from TRBV6-2 or TRBV6-3 and TRBJ2-7; 10 bases align to TRBD2. This CDR3 comprises 16 residues. V shed 2 bases and J 5 bases; nucleotides not matched to a gene: 9. CDR1 MNHEY and CDR2 SVGEGT come from the germline V gene. The CDR3 sequence is CASSYALAGEYDEQYF. The CDR3 DNA sequence: TGTGCCAGCAGTTACGCGCTAGCGGGAGAGTACGACGAGCAGTACTTC.

The chain has TRBV19 and TRBJ2-5; D might be TRBD2 (5 bases). The CDR3 is 16 amino acids. V was shortened by 4 bases and J by 0 bases, with 15 bases between the two germline ends. Germline CDR1 and CDR2: LNHDA and SQIVND (reference sequence). The CDR3 region has the DNA TGTGCCAGTAGTACCGGCGACCGGGGTAACCAAGAGACCCAGTACTTC. Its translation: CASSTGDRGNQETQYF.

This clone was recorded once. The chain uses TRBV6-5 and TRBJ1-1; D is ambiguous. The germline V gene encodes CDR1 MNHEY and CDR2 SVGAGI. The length of the CDR3 is 15 residues. Trimming took 5 bases from V and 5 from J, leaving 18 bases between them. The CDR3 sequence is CASSQDRPAGTEAFF. The DNA for the CDR3 is TGTGCCAGCAGTCAGGACCGCCCGGCGGGGACTGAAGCTTTCTTT.

This chain joins TRBV5-8 and TRBJ1-5; 7 nucleotides align to TRBD1. The CDR3 totals 16 residues. From germline, CDR1 is SGHTS and CDR2 YDEGEE. The V and J ends lost 2 bases and 7 bases, in that order; junction bases with no gene match: 12. In DNA form, the CDR3 reads TGTGCCAGCAGCTTCTCCTGGACAGGTCGTGGGCAGCCCCAGCATTTT. Its protein is CASSFSWTGRGQPQHF.

The chain employs TRBV5-8 and TRBJ2-1; 12 bases fit TRBD1. Germline CDR1 and CDR2: SGHTS and YDEGEE. The CDR3 has 15 residues. Losses at the gene ends were 3 bases for V and 7 bases for J; bases not matched to a gene: 5. CDR3 nucleotide sequence: TGTGCCAGCAGCTCGGGACAGGGGGCTAAAAATGAGCAGTTCTTC. This encodes CASSSGQGAKNEQFF.

V and J are TRBV29-1 and TRBJ1-1; tentatively, D is TRBD1 (6 bases). This CDR3 spans 12 amino acids. Trimming removed 3 bases at V and 1 base at J, with 6 bases between. Germline V gives CDR1 SQVTM, CDR2 ANQGSEA. This chain's CDR3 is CSVETGNTEAFF. The CDR3 DNA reads as TGCAGCGTTGAGACAGGGAACACTGAAGCTTTCTTT.

V usage is TRBV15 and J usage is TRBJ1-5; TRBD1 aligns across 11 bases. The CDR3 length is 17 residues. The trim removed 6 bases at V and 6 bases at J, leaving 13 bases unmatched. Per germline, CDR1 LNHNV and CDR2 YYDKDF (reference sequence). The CDR3 bases are TGTGCCACCAGATTTTCCGGTGGGACAGGGGGGGGTCAGCCCCAGCATTTT. Translated, it gives CATRFSGGTGGGQPQHF.

This clone was counted only a few times. The chain combines TRBV4-1 with TRBJ2-1, with 8 bases aligning to TRBD2. With V trimmed by 2 bases and J by 10 bases, 13 bases remained unmatched. The CDR3 spans 16 residues. Germline V gene sequence: CDR1 MGHRA, CDR2 YSYEKL. CDR3 amino acids: CASSQPQAAGEGEQFF. The CDR3 DNA reads as TGCGCCAGCAGCCAACCTCAGGCAGCGGGAGAGGGGGAGCAGTTCTTC.

The J gene is TRBJ2-5, the V gene TRBV7-2; a weak D match, TRBD1 (6 bases). The CDR3 consists of 13 residues. V gave up 4 bases and J gave up 5 bases, with 11 bases separating them. Germline V gene sequence: CDR1 SGHTA, CDR2 FQGNSA. This CDR3 is CASSSTGRETQYF. The CDR3 nucleotides are TGTGCCAGCAGCTCGACAGGTCGGGAGACCCAGTACTTC.

This chain connects TRBV13 to TRBJ2-2; 8 bases map to TRBD2. The CDR3 length is 14 residues. Trimming cost V 10 bases and J 1 base; bases outside gene matches: 5. Germline CDR1 reads PRHDT; CDR2 reads FYEKMQ (reference sequence). This chain's CDR3 is CATRTSGNTGELFF. The CDR3, as DNA: TGTGCCACCCGAACTAGCGGGAACACCGGGGAGCTGTTTTTT.